This T cell receptor (beta chain) derives from a study of cytomegalovirus exposure and HLA in healthy donors. Study as a whole: Earlier sequencing of around 190 million T cells yielded 100 million to 140 million unique TCR beta sequences. Study-level findings and limits: In a later analysis, a missense DCLRE1C variant was linked to TCR beta V- and J-gene trimming. Researchers reported from a later analysis that most CMV-associated TCR beta chains appeared HLA-restricted. TCR beta chains numbering some 160 were designated cytomegalovirus-associated.

13 Jbeta primers and 60 Vbeta primers were used for the PCR. Profiling relied on immunoSEQ multiplex PCR, and the TCRdb table lists in-frame clones only, not all of them. The sample records 150,000 to 160,000 clones, approximately 86% being singletons. The V end was cut by 5 bases, the J end by 4 bases, with 14 bases between. The CDR3 runs 14 residues. From germline, CDR1 is SEHNR and CDR2 FQNEAQ (reference sequence). Points on this clone: Antigen specificity is unknown.

The clonotype was recovered from a woman in her forties or fifties in good health and CMV-seropositive. The sequenced material came from PBMCs. The V and J genes are TRBV7-9 and TRBJ1-1; TRBD1 is a possible D gene (5 bases). The CDR3 nucleotides are TGTGCCAGCAGCCTGGGTGGGGGGAGCACTGAAGCTTTCTTT. It encodes CASSLGGGSTEAFF.